Presented here are 5 T cell receptor beta chains from one specimen sequenced in a study of blood T cell repertoires in COVID-19. The table came from immunoSEQ multiplex PCR; TCRdb's copy has only in-frame clones and leaves some out. Found here are 200,000 to 250,000 clones, more than 70% of them singletons; the top ten hold 3% to 4.5%. Sequenced: peripheral blood. The receptor set was obtained from a woman of 80 years or more with acute or convalescent COVID-19.

This clone was found a few times. The CDR3 here is CASSEGASGLDTQYF. Here the CDR3 DNA reads TGTGCCAGCAGTGAAGGGGCAAGCGGACTGGATACGCAGTATTTT. The genes are TRBV6-1 and TRBJ2-3, with D possibly matching TRBD2 (5 bases). Trimming took off 1 base at V and 6 bases at J, with 14 bases between the two ends. The germline V gene has CDR1 MNHNS and CDR2 SASEGT. The CDR3 covers 15 residues.

The chain recombines TRBV3-1 (or the pseudogene TRBV3-2) with TRBJ2-7; 7 bases line up with TRBD2. The germline gives CDR1 LGHDT, CDR2 YNNKEL (reference sequence). Germline trimming cut 9 bases from V and 1 base from J; bases unmatched to any gene: 9. The CDR3 has 14 amino acids. CDR3 loop: CASTMGRGSYEQYF. CDR3 in DNA: TGTGCCAGTACCATGGGGCGGGGGTCCTACGAGCAGTACTTC.

V gene TRBV6-6 combines with J gene TRBJ1-5; D may be TRBD1 (5 bases). This CDR3 has 20 amino acids. V was cut by 5 bases and J by 0 bases, with 26 bases left in between. The germline V gene has CDR1 MNHNY and CDR2 SVGAGI (reference sequence). This CDR3 reads CASSPPRGERTRDSNQPQHF. The CDR3, as DNA: TGTGCCAGCAGTCCTCCACGGGGGGAACGAACCCGGGATAGCAATCAGCCCCAGCATTTT.

This clone has a handful of counts. The V and J genes are TRBV5-1 and TRBJ1-2; D uncertain. Trimming removed 4 bases at V and 6 bases at J, with 19 bases between. The germline gives CDR1 SGHRS, CDR2 YFSETQ. The CDR3 is made up of 15 amino acids. The CDR3 loop is CASSPSPRDFHGYTF. The DNA for the CDR3 is TGCGCCAGCAGCCCCTCCCCGAGGGATTTTCATGGCTACACCTTC.

CDR3 residues: CASSVNPGQGYGYTF. In nucleotides, the CDR3 is TGTGCCAGCAGCGTGAATCCGGGACAGGGGTATGGCTACACCTTC. The V call is TRBV9, the J call TRBJ1-2; 10 bases map to TRBD1. The CDR3 consists of 15 residues. CDR1 is SGDLS, CDR2 YYNGEE, per germline. J lost 5 bases, V lost 2 bases, and 6 bases had no gene match.